This TCR beta chain appears in the sequencing data of a study of shared clonotypes between healthy human individuals. This clone was recorded many times. The V gene's germline CDR1 is MNHNY and CDR2 SVGAGI (reference sequence). Trimming cost V 4 bases and J 6 bases; bases outside gene matches: 4. The CDR3 runs 15 residues. Produced via immunoSEQ multiplex PCR; TCRdb's table is partial and in-frame only. The sample yields approximately 100,000 clones, around 65% seen once. CD8 memory comprised CD45RO+ plus CCR7-negative CD45RA+ TemRA cells. Input material: memory CD8+ T cells sorted from blood. The subset: CD45RO+ cells pooled with CCR7-negative TemRA cells. The source of this sequence is a woman under 40 in good health. J is TRBJ2-3 and V is TRBV6-6; 13 bases match TRBD2. The CDR3 is CASSFPTSGRDTQYF. The CDR3 region has the DNA TGTGCCAGCAGTTTCCCGACTAGCGGGAGGGATACGCAGTATTTT.